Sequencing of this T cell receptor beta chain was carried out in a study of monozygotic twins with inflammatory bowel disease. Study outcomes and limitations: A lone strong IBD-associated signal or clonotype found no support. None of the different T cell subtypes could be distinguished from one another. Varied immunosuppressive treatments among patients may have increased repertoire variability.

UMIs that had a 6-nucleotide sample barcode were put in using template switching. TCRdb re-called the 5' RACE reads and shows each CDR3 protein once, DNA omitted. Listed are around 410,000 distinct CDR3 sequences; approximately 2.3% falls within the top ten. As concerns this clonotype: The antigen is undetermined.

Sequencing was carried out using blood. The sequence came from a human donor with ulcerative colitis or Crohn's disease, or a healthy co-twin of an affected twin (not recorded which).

CDR3: CASSSLTRAETQYF. This chain joins TRBV27 and TRBJ2-5; TCRdb names TRBD2, which stays unverified in the absence of DNA. There are 14 residues in the CDR3. The germline CDR1 and CDR2 sequences are MNHEY and SMNVEV (reference sequence).